These 19 T cell receptor beta chains came from one sample sequenced in a study of blood T cell repertoires in COVID-19. Here immunoSEQ multiplex PCR was the method, and the copy in TCRdb shows in-frame clones only, minus some. The data show 300,000 to 400,000 clones, approximately 90% seen once. Material for sequencing was peripheral blood. The receptors originated from a woman younger than 30 who had recovered from COVID-19.

CDR3 protein: CASSPQSSGYQPQHF. CDR3 coding DNA: TGTGCCAGCAGTCCCCAATCGAGCGGGTATCAGCCCCAGCATTTT. V gene TRBV6-2 or TRBV6-3 combines with J gene TRBJ1-5; D uncertain. V shed 5 bases and J shed 5 bases, with 16 bases lying between them. CDR1 and CDR2 (germline): MNHEY, SVGEGT. The CDR3 sequence is 15 residues long.

A few counts support this clone. The V call is TRBV5-6, the J call TRBJ1-2; D is unclear. The CDR3 spans 14 residues. The germline CDR1 and CDR2 sequences are SGHDT and YYEEEE. The ends were cut back, 0 bases at V and 5 bases at J, with 11 bases in the middle. CDR3 loop: CASSLAGTPYGYTF. CDR3 coding DNA: TGTGCCAGCAGCTTGGCAGGAACTCCTTATGGCTACACCTTC.

V gene TRBV6-5 combines with J gene TRBJ2-3; 12 bases map to TRBD2. The CDR3 totals 14 residues. J was trimmed by 5 bases and V by 8 bases; bases with no gene match: 5. Germline-derived CDR1 and CDR2 are MNHEY and SVGAGI. The CDR3 bases are TGTGCCAGCCGCTCGGGACTAGCGGGAGATACGCAGTATTTT. Its protein is CASRSGLAGDTQYF.

This chain joins TRBV7-8 and TRBJ1-2; tentatively, D is TRBD1 (6 bases). Germline V gene data show CDR1 as SGHVS and CDR2 as FQNEAQ. The CDR3 consists of 13 residues. Trimming removed 4 bases from V and 3 bases from J, with 9 bases in between. Here the CDR3 reads CASSSRTDYGYTF. The CDR3 DNA reads as TGTGCCAGCAGCTCGAGGACAGACTATGGCTACACCTTC.

CDR3: CATKGQLDSPLHF. As DNA, the CDR3 is TGTGCCACCAAGGGACAGCTAGATTCACCCCTCCACTTT. The chain couples TRBV6-5 to TRBJ1-6; 7 bases are a match to TRBD1. The trim removed 10 bases at V and 8 bases at J, leaving 8 bases unmatched. Germline CDR1 MNHEY, CDR2 SVGAGI. This CDR3 spans 13 amino acids.

The chain couples TRBV11-3 to TRBJ2-6; a possible D gene is TRBD1 (5 bases). V gave up 5 bases and J gave up 0 bases, with 8 bases separating them. CDR3 length equals 15 residues. Germline V CDR1 and CDR2: SGHNT, YENEEA. CDR3 DNA sequence: TGTGCCAGCAGCCAGACAGCCTCTGGGGCCAACGTCCTGACTTTC. This gives the protein CASSQTASGANVLTF. Together with reference TRBV11-3 and TRBJ2-6, the CDR3 gives the full variable domain: EAGVVQSPRYKIIEKKQPVAFWCNPISGHNTLYWYLQNLGQGPELLIRYENEEAVDDSQLPKDRFSAERLKGVDSTLKIQPAELGDSAVYLCASSQTASGANVLTFGAGSRLTVL.

V gene TRBV18 combines with J gene TRBJ2-1; 9 positions match TRBD2. This CDR3 has 18 residues. From germline, CDR1 is KGHSH and CDR2 LQKENI. Losses at the gene ends were 10 bases for V and 2 bases for J; bases not matched to a gene: 18. CDR3 bases: TGTGCCACCTTCCCGGCCGGCAGCGGGAGGATTACCTACAATGAGCAGTTCTTC. Its protein product is CATFPAGSGRITYNEQFF. The entire variable domain, with the rest obtained from reference TRBV18 and TRBJ2-1, is as follows: NAGVMQNPRHLVRRRGQEARLRCSPMKGHSHVYWYRQLPEEGLKFMVYLQKENIIDESGMPKERFSAEFPKEGPSILRIQQVVRGDSAAYFCATFPAGSGRITYNEQFFGPGTRLTVL.

Notes on this clone: This same CDR3 is encoded by further DNA sequences in the sample. V usage is TRBV6-6 and J usage is TRBJ1-1; D is undetermined. From germline, CDR1 is MNHNY and CDR2 SVGAGI (reference sequence). CDR3 length: 11 residues. The ends were cut back, 5 bases at V and 3 bases at J, with 4 bases in the middle. CDR3 residues: CASSPYTEAFF. The CDR3 DNA reads as TGTGCCAGCAGTCCTTACACTGAAGCTTTCTTT.

J is TRBJ2-1 and V is TRBV19; 9 nucleotides line up with TRBD1. J was trimmed by 8 bases and V by 4 bases; bases with no gene match: 9. Germline loops: CDR1 LNHDA, CDR2 SQIVND (reference sequence). The CDR3 sequence is 15 residues long. CDR3 nucleotide sequence: TGTGCCAGTAGTAGCTTTGGGACAGGGAACCATGAGCAGTTCTTC. Translation gives CASSSFGTGNHEQFF. Supplemented by reference TRBV19 and TRBJ2-1, the full variable domain reads DGGITQSPKYLFRKEGQNVTLSCEQNLNHDAMYWYRQDPGQGLRLIYYSQIVNDFQKGDIAEGYSVSREKKESFPLTVTSAQKNPTAFYLCASSSFGTGNHEQFFGPGTRLTVL.

This clone turned up a few times. Additional DNA sequences in this sample encode the identical CDR3. The chain recombines TRBV19 with TRBJ2-2, with TRBD2 identical over 11 bases. The CDR3 covers 17 residues. Germline lookup yields CDR1 LNHDA and CDR2 SQIVND (reference sequence). With V trimmed by 5 bases and J by 6 bases, 11 bases remained unmatched. CDR3: CASSGSGRAGGAGELFF. The CDR3, as DNA: TGTGCCAGTAGTGGTAGCGGGAGGGCCGGGGGGGCCGGGGAGCTGTTTTTT.

Comments on this clone: Other DNA sequences of this sample code for an identical CDR3. The V gene is TRBV19, the J gene TRBJ1-1; a weak D match, TRBD1 (6 bases). The germline V gene encodes CDR1 LNHDA and CDR2 SQIVND (reference sequence). The CDR3 has 14 amino acids. V lost 6 bases and J lost 1, with 12 bases in between. Here the CDR3 reads CASRWGRGNTEAFF. The CDR3 DNA reads TGTGCCAGTAGGTGGGGGCGAGGGAACACTGAAGCTTTCTTT. The whole variable domain, filled in from reference TRBV19 and TRBJ1-1, reads DGGITQSPKYLFRKEGQNVTLSCEQNLNHDAMYWYRQDPGQGLRLIYYSQIVNDFQKGDIAEGYSVSREKKESFPLTVTSAQKNPTAFYLCASRWGRGNTEAFFGQGTRLTVV.

V usage is TRBV7-2 and J usage is TRBJ2-3; 10 bases agree with TRBD2. Looked up from germline, CDR1 is SGHTA and CDR2 is FQGNSA. Losses at the gene ends were 6 bases for V and 9 bases for J; bases not matched to a gene: 15. This CDR3 is 16 amino acids long. The CDR3 DNA reads as TGTGCCAGCAGTCTAGTCTGGACTAGCGGACCCCGGACGCAGTATTTT. This sequence encodes CASSLVWTSGPRTQYF.

V is TRBV27 and J is TRBJ1-6, with TRBD1 as a possible D gene (6 bases). The CDR3 is 14 amino acids. Germline CDR1 is MNHEY and CDR2 is SMNVEV (reference sequence). V was cut by 5 bases and J by 7 bases, with 12 bases left in between. The CDR3 sequence is CASSPWGGNSPLHF. The CDR3 nucleotides read TGTGCCAGCAGTCCTTGGGGGGGCAATTCACCCCTCCACTTT.

This chain links TRBV30 with TRBJ1-4; 7 bases fit TRBD1. Germline-derived CDR1 and CDR2 are GTSNPN and SVGIG (reference sequence). CDR3 length: 14 residues. After removal of 1 base from V and 8 bases from J, the junction contained 7 bases not matched to a gene. Here the CDR3 DNA reads TGTGCCTGGAGTGCCGACAGGGTTTTAGAAAAACTGTTTTTT. Its protein product is CAWSADRVLEKLFF.

The chain links TRBV29-1 to TRBJ1-3, with a tentative D call TRBD1 (6 bases). The germline CDR1 and CDR2 sequences are SQVTM and ANQGSEA. There are 13 residues in the CDR3. V shed 4 bases and J shed 4 bases, with 11 bases lying between them. CDR3 residues: CSVAAGVGNTIYF. Here the CDR3 DNA reads TGCAGCGTTGCAGCAGGGGTCGGAAACACCATATATTTT.

On this clone: The sample carries other DNA sequences with the same CDR3. The chain uses TRBV12-3 or TRBV12-4 and TRBJ1-2, with TRBD1 as a possible D gene (5 bases). The ends were cut back, 5 bases at V and 2 bases at J, with 9 bases in the middle. The CDR3 has 13 residues. DNA for the CDR3: TGTGCCAGCAGTCCACAGGCGAACTATGGCTACACCTTC. Translated: CASSPQANYGYTF.

The chain has TRBV18 and TRBJ2-5; 7 bases fit TRBD1. Germline V gene data show CDR1 as KGHSH and CDR2 as LQKENI. This CDR3 is built from 15 residues. The V segment lost 2 bases and the J segment 4 bases; nucleotides outside the gene matches: 7. Here the CDR3 reads CASSPSEGGGETQYF. CDR3 coding DNA: TGTGCCAGCTCACCAAGCGAAGGGGGCGGAGAGACCCAGTACTTC.

This sequence joins TRBV7-2 and TRBJ1-5; a weak D match, TRBD1 (6 bases). The CDR3 length is 14 residues. Germline assignment: CDR1 SGHTA and CDR2 FQGNSA. The germline V and J ends were trimmed by 5 bases and 7 bases, with 15 bases remaining between them. The DNA of the CDR3 is TGTGCCAGCAGCGCCAGAGGGGGTAGACAGCCCCAGCATTTT. It codes for CASSARGGRQPQHF.

This sequence joins TRBV7-2 and TRBJ2-3; TRBD2 agrees at 8 bases. V trimming: 1 base; J trimming: 2 bases; junction bases outside the gene matches: 8. Germline lookup yields CDR1 SGHTA and CDR2 FQGNSA. The CDR3 contains 17 residues. The CDR3 here is CASSLDRTSRYTDTQYF. The CDR3 coding sequence is TGTGCCAGCAGCTTAGATAGGACTAGCAGATACACAGATACGCAGTATTTT.